A single sample gave rise to the 32 T cell receptor beta chains below, sequenced in a study of beta chain features in type 1 diabetes. Expressed TCRB transcripts were sequenced because the isolated RNA had all been reverse transcribed beforehand. Method: immunoSEQ multiplex PCR; TCRdb's copy keeps in-frame clones and lacks some. The sample lists about 140,000 clones; 6.5% to 8.5% were seen once. The sequenced material came from central memory CD4+ T cells from blood. These receptors all stem from a woman aged 25 to 39 in good health.

This clone was counted a few times. This chain links TRBV2 with TRBJ1-2; D is uncertain. Germline V CDR1 and CDR2: SNHLY, FYNNEI. There are 16 residues in the CDR3. Trimming stripped 5 bases from V and 3 bases from J, with 19 bases between. The CDR3 region is CASSPLRTHRDYGYTF. In DNA form, the CDR3 reads TGTGCCAGCAGTCCGCTCCGGACTCATCGGGACTATGGCTACACCTTC.

This clone has a handful of counts. The genes are TRBV7-2 and TRBJ1-2, with 10 bases fitting TRBD1. Germline lookup yields CDR1 SGHTA and CDR2 FQGNSA. This CDR3 is built from 17 residues. J gave up 0 bases and V 7 bases, and 11 bases lay outside the gene matches. CDR3 protein: CASTKRGTGASNYGYTF. The CDR3 DNA reads as TGTGCCAGCACCAAAAGGGGGACAGGGGCTTCTAACTATGGCTACACCTTC.

This clone occurred many times. V gene TRBV4-3 combines with J gene TRBJ2-2; 9 nucleotides line up with TRBD2. This CDR3 spans 17 amino acids. The V gene end was trimmed by 1 base and the J gene end by 4 bases; junction bases not matched to a gene: 7. CDR1 is LGHNA and CDR2 is YSLEER in the germline V gene. CDR3 in DNA: TGCGCCAGCAGCCAAGGGAAGGGCGGGAGGGCCACCGGGGAGCTGTTTTTT. It yields the protein CASSQGKGGRATGELFF.

CDR3 in amino acids: CASSSGTSGITDTQYF. CDR3 nucleotides: TGTGCCAGCAGCTCCGGGACTAGCGGAATCACAGATACGCAGTATTTT. The chain uses TRBV7-9 and TRBJ2-3, with 11 bases fitting TRBD2. Germline lookup yields CDR1 SEHNR and CDR2 FQNEAQ (reference sequence). This CDR3 contains 16 residues. The V segment lost 4 bases and the J segment 2 bases; nucleotides outside the gene matches: 5.

This clone was picked up a small number of times. The chain uses TRBV5-1 and TRBJ2-7; no clear D. Trimming took off 1 base at V and 4 bases at J, with 12 bases between the two ends. CDR3 length equals 14 residues. The germline gives CDR1 SGHRS, CDR2 YFSETQ. This CDR3 reads CASSLPGSGYEQYF. The CDR3 DNA reads TGCGCCAGCAGCTTGCCCGGGTCTGGATACGAGCAGTACTTC.

In its sample, this clone was seen a few times. The chain uses TRBV6-1 and TRBJ2-3; 11 bases are a match to TRBD2. Germline-derived CDR1 and CDR2 are MNHNS and SASEGT. The J segment lost 4 bases and the V segment lost 4 bases, leaving 4 bases of the junction unmatched. The CDR3 has 15 residues. CDR3 amino acids: CASSVLAGGSDTQYF. CDR3 nucleotides: TGTGCCAGCAGTGTCCTAGCGGGAGGATCAGATACGCAGTATTTT.

V gene TRBV6-5 combines with J gene TRBJ1-1; D gene ambiguous. V lost 5 bases, J lost 6 bases, and 19 bases lay in between. CDR1 is MNHEY and CDR2 is SVGAGI in the germline V gene. The CDR3 contains 15 residues. CDR3 sequence reads: CASSIKPGSKSEAFF. As DNA, the CDR3 is TGTGCCAGCAGTATTAAACCGGGAAGCAAATCTGAAGCTTTCTTT.

In its sample, this clone was seen many times. The chain is built from TRBV4-3 and TRBJ2-3; D remains unclear. This CDR3 has 13 residues. CDR1 is LGHNA and CDR2 is YSLEER in the germline V gene. Trimming pared 0 bases from V and 5 bases from J, leaving 6 bases between. This CDR3 is CASSQDNGDTQYF. The CDR3 DNA follows: TGCGCCAGCAGCCAAGATAACGGAGATACGCAGTATTTT.

This clone came up a few times. The chain uses TRBV4-2 and TRBJ1-2, with D perhaps matching TRBD1 (6 bases). The CDR3 covers 19 residues. Looked up from germline, CDR1 is LGHNA and CDR2 is YNFKEQ. The germline V and J ends were trimmed by 0 bases and 0 bases, with 20 bases remaining between them. CDR3 region: CASSQESQGRPSTNYGYTF. CDR3 coding DNA: TGTGCCAGCAGCCAAGAATCACAGGGAAGACCGTCAACTAACTATGGCTACACCTTC.

This sequence joins TRBV4-2 and TRBJ1-2; 7 nucleotides line up with TRBD1. Trimming took 4 bases from V and 4 from J; bases not matched to a gene: 12. Germline lookup yields CDR1 LGHNA and CDR2 YNFKEQ. There are 16 residues in the CDR3. This CDR3 is CASSPGQMDTSYGYTF. The CDR3, as DNA: TGTGCCAGCAGCCCGGGACAGATGGACACAAGCTATGGCTACACCTTC.

This clone was seen a few times. The V call is TRBV28, the J call TRBJ2-1; no clear D gene. Germline CDR1 and CDR2: MDHEN and SYDVKM. V was pared by 3 bases and J by 3 bases, with 6 bases between. The CDR3 spans 13 residues. CDR3 coding DNA: TGTGCCAGCAGTTTTCACAGCTACAATGAGCAGTTCTTC. Translating gives CASSFHSYNEQFF. Full variable domain (rest looked up from reference TRBV28 and TRBJ2-1): DVKVTQSSRYLVKRTGEKVFLECVQDMDHENMFWYRQDPGLGLRLIYFSYDVKMKEKGDIPEGYSVSREKKERFSLILESASTNQTSMYLCASSFHSYNEQFFGPGTRLTVL.

This clone was seen repeatedly, ten times or more. The V call is TRBV5-1, the J call TRBJ2-5; 9 bases align to TRBD2. The V and J ends lost 1 base and 2 bases, in that order; junction bases with no gene match: 9. The CDR3 has 17 amino acids. From germline, CDR1 is SGHRS and CDR2 YFSETQ. Written as DNA, the CDR3 is TGCGCCAGCAGCTTGAGGGCTAGCGGGATGACTCAAGAGACCCAGTACTTC. As protein: CASSLRASGMTQETQYF.

There are many counts of this clone. The chain combines TRBV29-1 with TRBJ2-3; TRBD1 is a possible D gene (6 bases). The CDR3 has 13 amino acids. In germline, CDR1 is SQVTM, CDR2 ANQGSEA. The CDR3 reads CSFPGASTDTQYF. The CDR3 DNA reads TGCAGTTTCCCAGGGGCTAGCACAGATACGCAGTATTTT.

This clone was observed a few times. The rearrangement uses TRBV18 and TRBJ2-7; D might be TRBD1 (6 bases). In germline, CDR1 is KGHSH, CDR2 LQKENI. There are 14 residues in the CDR3. The V and J ends lost 6 bases and 0 bases respectively, with 12 bases between them. CDR3 coding DNA: TGTGCCAGCTCGGGCCAGGACAGCTCCTACGAGCAGTACTTC. Its protein is CASSGQDSSYEQYF.

This chain joins TRBV15 and TRBJ2-1, with 8 bases identical to TRBD2. This CDR3 is 15 amino acids long. Trimming removed 4 bases from V and 6 bases from J; junction bases left unmatched: 8. In germline, CDR1 is LNHNV, CDR2 YYDKDF (reference sequence). The CDR3 coding sequence is TGTGCCACCAGCAACCCAGGGACTAGGAGCAATGAGCAGTTCTTC. Translation: CATSNPGTRSNEQFF.

This clone has only a few counts. The gene calls are TRBV2 and TRBJ2-3; 10 bases are shared with TRBD2. CDR3 length equals 14 residues. CDR1 and CDR2 from the germline V gene are SNHLY and FYNNEI. Trimming cost V 6 bases and J 1 base; bases outside gene matches: 1. CDR3 sequence reads: CASRGTSGTDTQYF. In DNA form, the CDR3 reads TGTGCCAGCAGAGGGACTAGCGGCACAGATACGCAGTATTTT. Based on the CDR3 plus reference TRBV2 and TRBJ2-3, the full variable domain is EPEVTQTPSHQVTQMGQEVILRCVPISNHLYFYWYRQILGQKVEFLVSFYNNEISEKSEIFDDQFSVERPDGSNFTLKIRSTKLEDSAMYFCASRGTSGTDTQYFGPGTRLTVL.

This rearrangement joins TRBV6-5 to TRBJ2-3; 10 bases map to TRBD2. The CDR3 has 14 amino acids. V dropped 5 bases and J dropped 5; count of bases not matched to a gene: 4. The germline CDR1 and CDR2 sequences are MNHEY and SVGAGI. The CDR3: CASSRSGREDTQYF. The DNA of the CDR3 is TGTGCCAGCAGTCGGAGCGGGAGGGAAGATACGCAGTATTTT.

The V call is TRBV4-2, the J call TRBJ2-2; 10 bases fit TRBD1. CDR1 LGHNA and CDR2 YNFKEQ come from the germline V gene. The CDR3 sequence is 13 residues long. The J segment lost 9 bases and the V segment lost 5 bases, leaving 3 bases of the junction unmatched. CDR3 sequence (DNA): TGTGCCAGCAGCGGGACAGGGGACCGGGAGCTGTTTTTT. It is translated as CASSGTGDRELFF.

This chain connects TRBV5-1 to TRBJ2-7, with 7 bases matching TRBD2. The CDR3 has 15 amino acids. Germline CDR1 SGHRS, CDR2 YFSETQ. Unmatched junction bases numbered 4, after V lost 1 base and J lost 0 bases. The CDR3 here is CASSLSGTPSYEQYF. The CDR3 nucleotides read TGCGCCAGCAGCTTGAGCGGGACGCCCTCCTACGAGCAGTACTTC.

The chain carries TRBV2 and TRBJ2-7; D may be TRBD1 (5 bases). V was cut by 7 bases and J by 2 bases, with 15 bases left in between. The CDR3 covers 14 residues. Germline V gene sequence: CDR1 SNHLY, CDR2 FYNNEI. CDR3 bases: TGTGCCAGCACATACGGCAGGGCCACCTACGAGCAGTACTTC. Translation: CASTYGRATYEQYF.

This chain joins TRBV7-2 and TRBJ2-5; 8 nucleotides line up with TRBD1. Germline trimming cut 1 base from V and 6 bases from J; bases unmatched to any gene: 7. This CDR3 contains 15 residues. Germline CDR1 SGHTA, CDR2 FQGNSA. The CDR3 DNA sequence: TGTGCCAGCAGCTTAGGGTCAGGACAGGGAAAGACCCAGTACTTC. This translates into CASSLGSGQGKTQYF.

This chain uses TRBV4-2 with TRBJ1-4; 9 bases are a match to TRBD1. This CDR3 is 14 amino acids long. V dropped 5 bases and J dropped 7; count of bases not matched to a gene: 5. Germline assignment: CDR1 LGHNA and CDR2 YNFKEQ. Here the CDR3 DNA reads TGTGCCAGCAGCTTGGGACAGGGTGGTGAAAAACTGTTTTTT. Its protein is CASSLGQGGEKLFF.

The rearrangement joins TRBV7-9 to TRBJ2-3; 8 positions agree with TRBD2. V dropped 1 base and J dropped 7; count of bases not matched to a gene: 4. The CDR3 has 14 residues. Germline V lookup: CDR1 SEHNR, CDR2 FQNEAQ (reference sequence). CDR3 residues: CASSLGTGGNTQYF. DNA of the CDR3: TGTGCCAGCAGCTTAGGAACGGGAGGGAATACGCAGTATTTT. The variable domain in full, with the rest retrieved from reference TRBV7-9 and TRBJ2-3, is DTGVSQNPRHKITKRGQNVTFRCDPISEHNRLYWYRQTLGQGPEFLTYFQNEAQLEKSRLLSDRFSAERPKGSFSTLEIQRTEQGDSAMYLCASSLGTGGNTQYFGPGTRLTVL.

The chain carries TRBV18 and TRBJ1-5; no clear D. The CDR3 runs to 12 residues. Trimming left V 2 bases short and J 5 bases short, with 4 bases between. Looked up from germline, CDR1 is KGHSH and CDR2 is LQKENI. The CDR3, as DNA: TGTGCCAGCTCACCATCGGATCAGCCCCAGCATTTT. As protein: CASSPSDQPQHF.

This clone was counted a few times. V usage is TRBV7-9 and J usage is TRBJ2-3; 8 positions match TRBD2. The CDR3 runs to 14 residues. Germline V CDR1 and CDR2: SEHNR, FQNEAQ (reference sequence). J lost 8 bases, V lost 3 bases, and 7 bases had no gene match. The CDR3: CASSLSGSEGTQYF. CDR3 coding DNA: TGTGCCAGCAGCTTGAGCGGGAGTGAGGGTACGCAGTATTTT.

This clone was recorded a few times. The chain carries TRBV19 and TRBJ1-1; 7 bases are a match to TRBD1. Germline V lookup: CDR1 LNHDA, CDR2 SQIVND (reference sequence). This CDR3 region has 14 residues. V was pared by 6 bases and J by 4 bases, with 8 bases of the junction left unmatched. The DNA for the CDR3 is TGTGCCAGTAGACTTGTACAGGGGTTCACTGAAGCTTTCTTT. It yields the protein CASRLVQGFTEAFF.

The rearrangement joins TRBV7-9 to TRBJ2-3; 15 positions agree with TRBD2. CDR1 is SEHNR and CDR2 is FQNEAQ in the germline V gene (reference sequence). This CDR3 is built from 15 residues. The trim removed 3 bases at V and 5 bases at J, leaving 0 bases unmatched. The CDR3 region is CASSLGLAGGDTQYF. In DNA, the CDR3 is TGTGCCAGCAGCTTGGGACTAGCGGGAGGAGATACGCAGTATTTT. Based on the CDR3 plus reference TRBV7-9 and TRBJ2-3, the full variable domain is DTGVSQNPRHKITKRGQNVTFRCDPISEHNRLYWYRQTLGQGPEFLTYFQNEAQLEKSRLLSDRFSAERPKGSFSTLEIQRTEQGDSAMYLCASSLGLAGGDTQYFGPGTRLTVL.

The rearrangement links TRBV18 to TRBJ2-5; 10 bases agree with TRBD1. The CDR3 has 20 residues. With 1 base clipped from V and 1 base from J, the junction kept 15 bases outside the gene matches. The germline gives CDR1 KGHSH, CDR2 LQKENI. The CDR3 coding sequence is TGTGCCAGCTCACCACTGAGATCTTCCGGCGGGACAGGGGTCCAAGAGACCCAGTACTTC. Its protein is CASSPLRSSGGTGVQETQYF.

J is TRBJ2-1 and V is TRBV9; the D gene is possibly TRBD2 (5 bases). Trimming removed 0 bases at V and 5 bases at J, with 18 bases between. Germline V gives CDR1 SGDLS, CDR2 YYNGEE. The CDR3 extends over 17 amino acids. The CDR3 DNA sequence: TGTGCCAGCAGCGTAGGTGCTTCGGCGGGTCCCAACAATGAGCAGTTCTTC. It is translated as CASSVGASAGPNNEQFF.

This clone was counted at least ten times. This rearrangement joins TRBV7-3 to TRBJ2-6; D not resolved. Trimming took 5 bases from V and 0 from J, leaving 8 bases between them. CDR3 length: 15 amino acids. Germline loops: CDR1 SGHTA, CDR2 FQGTGA. The CDR3 spells CASSHFSSGANVLTF. The CDR3 DNA is TGTGCCAGCAGCCACTTTAGCTCTGGGGCCAACGTCCTGACTTTC.

This chain links TRBV7-3 with TRBJ2-7, with 8 bases that match TRBD1. Per the germline V gene, CDR1 is SGHTA and CDR2 is FQGTGA. The CDR3 is made up of 15 amino acids. V shed 5 bases and J 0 bases; nucleotides not matched to a gene: 6. For the CDR3, the DNA is TGTGCCAGCAGCAAAGGGACAGGTAGCTCCTACGAGCAGTACTTC. Amino acids: CASSKGTGSSYEQYF.

The genes are TRBV6-6 and TRBJ2-5; weak D call: TRBD1 (6 bases). Trimming cost V 4 bases and J 3 bases, with 12 bases left between them. Germline V lookup: CDR1 MNHNY, CDR2 SVGAGI (reference sequence). The CDR3 contains 14 residues. This CDR3 reads CASSSGTNKETQYF. The CDR3 DNA sequence: TGTGCCAGCAGTTCTGGGACAAATAAAGAGACCCAGTACTTC.